The clone carrying this TCR beta chain has a count of ten or more. Its antigen is unknown. One end of the junction fails to match germline, which may point to a read error. The data are from a study of T-cell memory formation after mild COVID-19. For the study at large: Largely, the TCR clusters proved donor specific. Study-level results: CD4+ contracting clones lay mainly in CM and EM, CD8+ ones in EMRA.

TCR alpha and TCR beta cDNA libraries with sample barcodes and UMIs came from 5'RACE using constant-segment primers. One entry per CDR3 protein, called by TCRdb with MiXCR from the 5' RACE reads. In the table there are about 470,000 distinct CDR3 sequences, approximately 25% of which are singletons. The sequenced material came from PBMCs or a T cell subset sorted from them (not recorded which). The sequence was collected from an adult woman who had mild COVID-19 (a few samples of this study predate the infection). Cell type and time point are not known.

The CDR3 here is CASSSSGGTDTQYF. The CDR3 nucleotides read TGTGCCAGCAGCTCTAGCGGGGGCACAGATACGCAGTATTTT. This rearrangement joins TRBV5-1 to TRBJ2-3, with 9 bases aligning to TRBD2. Germline-derived CDR1 and CDR2 are SGHRS and YFSETQ. The CDR3 length is 14 residues.